This TCR beta chain is from a study of shared clonotypes between healthy human individuals. Study overall: Participating donors consisted of two women and a few men aged 18 to 49.

Splitting of each subset's genomic DNA was done evenly across several immunoSEQ plates. Ten immunoSEQ deep assay plates were used to sequence unsorted PBMC DNA. The table came from immunoSEQ multiplex PCR; TCRdb's copy has only in-frame clones and leaves some out. The sample shows approximately 460,000 clones, approximately 77% of them seen only once. The CDR3 contains 12 residues. Germline loops: CDR1 SGHTA, CDR2 FQGNSA. The V gene lost 5 bases and the J gene lost 3 bases, with 8 bases spanning the gap. Nashville, Tennessee was home to all donors, who were Caucasian adults. The chain combines TRBV7-2 with TRBJ2-7, with D hard to call. This receptor was taken from a woman in her forties in good health. Some clones in this sample may be carry-over from other donors' samples. The sequenced sample consisted of PBMCs. The CDR3 region has the DNA TGTGCCAGCAGCCAATTGGGCTACGAGCAGTACTTC. Translating it yields CASSQLGYEQYF.